One sample yielded the 29 T cell receptor beta chains listed below, sequenced in a study of blood T cell repertoires in COVID-19. TCRdb's table, derived via immunoSEQ multiplex PCR, lists solely in-frame clones and lacks some. Of about 78,000 clones in the sample, around nine tenths were seen once. Sequencing used peripheral blood. All receptors come from a man between 50 and 59 years old with active or convalescent COVID-19.

The chain carries TRBV27 and TRBJ1-3; TRBD1 matches at 7 bases. CDR3 length: 15 residues. Germline trimming cut 7 bases from V and 4 bases from J; bases unmatched to any gene: 10. The germline gives CDR1 MNHEY, CDR2 SMNVEV (reference sequence). The CDR3 sequence: CASNKDRNNGNTIYF. The CDR3, as DNA: TGTGCCAGCAACAAGGACAGGAACAACGGAAACACCATATATTTT.

J is TRBJ1-5 and V is TRBV3-1 (or the pseudogene TRBV3-2); 7 bases align to TRBD1. The V segment lost 1 base and the J segment 2 bases; nucleotides outside the gene matches: 5. This CDR3 has 16 amino acids. The germline CDR1 and CDR2 sequences are LGHDT and YNNKEL (reference sequence). CDR3 protein: CASSQAGDSGNQPQHF. The DNA for the CDR3 is TGTGCCAGCAGCCAAGCAGGGGACAGCGGCAATCAGCCCCAGCATTTT.

This sequence joins TRBV5-1 and TRBJ2-7; 10 bases are shared with TRBD1. There are 15 residues in the CDR3. The V gene end was trimmed by 4 bases and the J gene end by 4 bases; junction bases not matched to a gene: 8. Per germline, CDR1 SGHRS and CDR2 YFSETQ. DNA of the CDR3: TGCGCCAGCAGCCCTGGAGGGACAGGGGTTTACGAGCAGTACGTC. Translated, it gives CASSPGGTGVYEQYV.

The J gene is TRBJ2-5, the V gene TRBV19; TRBD2 is a possible D gene (6 bases). The V end was cut by 5 bases, the J end by 0 bases, with 19 bases between. CDR3 length: 17 residues. Per germline, CDR1 LNHDA and CDR2 SQIVND (reference sequence). CDR3 protein: CASSPRRGTANQETQYF. CDR3 DNA sequence: TGTGCCAGTAGTCCAAGACGGGGGACCGCGAACCAAGAGACCCAGTACTTC.

This chain links TRBV14 with TRBJ2-3; no reliable D call. V lost 3 bases and J lost 6, with 7 bases in between. Germline V gene sequence: CDR1 SGHDN, CDR2 FVKESK. This CDR3 spans 12 amino acids. The CDR3 loop reads CASSHIVDTQYF. In nucleotides, the CDR3 is TGTGCCAGCAGCCACATTGTGGATACGCAGTATTTT.

This clone has just one count. J is TRBJ2-2 and V is TRBV6-1; TRBD1 agrees at 8 bases. CDR1 and CDR2 (germline): MNHNS, SASEGT. V was pared by 1 base and J by 5 bases, with 0 bases of the junction left unmatched. This CDR3 spans 14 amino acids. The CDR3 region is CASSEDRGTGELFF. The DNA for the CDR3 is TGTGCCAGCAGTGAAGACAGGGGGACCGGGGAGCTGTTTTTT.

The chain combines TRBV18 with TRBJ1-2, with 7 bases matching TRBD1. Unmatched junction bases numbered 4, after V lost 3 bases and J lost 0 bases. This CDR3 spans 15 amino acids. Germline-derived CDR1 and CDR2 are KGHSH and LQKENI. The CDR3 loop is CASSPRTGANYGYTF. In DNA, the CDR3 is TGTGCCAGCTCACCTCGGACAGGAGCTAACTATGGCTACACCTTC.

The chain combines TRBV5-4 with TRBJ2-7; 15 nucleotides agree with TRBD2. V dropped 3 bases and J dropped 3; count of bases not matched to a gene: 4. CDR3 length: 16 residues. Germline values: CDR1 SGHNT, CDR2 YYREEE (reference sequence). The CDR3 DNA follows: TGTGCCAGCAGCTCTAGGACTAGCGGGGGGGTCTACGAGCAGTACTTC. It is translated as CASSSRTSGGVYEQYF.

The chain links TRBV6-5 to TRBJ2-7; maybe TRBD2 (6 bases). The CDR3 is 12 amino acids. Germline CDR1 is MNHEY and CDR2 is SVGAGI. The V end was cut by 7 bases, the J end by 0 bases, with 7 bases between. The DNA for the CDR3 is TGTGCCAGCACGGACTACTCCTACGAGCAGTACGTC. It specifies CASTDYSYEQYV.

This rearrangement joins TRBV5-5 to TRBJ1-3; no reliable D call. The CDR3 has 15 amino acids. V was pared by 6 bases and J by 0 bases, with 13 bases between. The germline V gene encodes CDR1 SGHKS and CDR2 YYEKEE (reference sequence). CDR3 sequence (DNA): TGTGCCAGCAACCTGGACGGGAGCTCTGGAAACACCATATATTTT. Translating gives CASNLDGSSGNTIYF.

The chain links TRBV3-1 (or the pseudogene TRBV3-2) to TRBJ1-3, with D possibly TRBD1 on 5 matching bases. The CDR3 runs 12 residues. The V gene lost 6 bases and the J gene lost 4 bases, with 7 bases spanning the gap. Germline V lookup: CDR1 LGHDT, CDR2 YNNKEL (reference sequence). As DNA, the CDR3 is TGTGCCAGCAGACAGGAGGGAAACACCATATATTTT. Its translation is CASRQEGNTIYF.

V and J are TRBV9 and TRBJ2-7, with D perhaps TRBD2 (6 bases). Deletions cut 4 bases from V and 2 bases from J, with 19 bases between. The CDR3 length is 16 residues. Germline lookup yields CDR1 SGDLS and CDR2 YYNGEE. The CDR3 loop is CASSPFGRGSTYEQYF. The CDR3 region has the DNA TGTGCCAGCAGCCCATTCGGTCGGGGGTCCACCTACGAGCAGTACTTC.

This clone was observed a single time. This sequence joins TRBV6-5 and TRBJ1-3; 7 bases match TRBD1. CDR3 length: 12 residues. Germline-derived CDR1 and CDR2 are MNHEY and SVGAGI. The junction had 3 bases not matched to a gene; V was cut back by 5 bases and J by 8 bases. CDR3 amino acids: CASSRQGDTIYF. The CDR3 DNA follows: TGTGCCAGCAGTCGCCAGGGGGACACCATATATTTT.

This clone was counted only a few times. The chain recombines TRBV7-8 with TRBJ1-6; TRBD1 matches at 12 bases. V gave up 5 bases and J gave up 12 bases; unmatched junction bases: 8. CDR1 is SGHVS and CDR2 is FQNEAQ in the germline V gene. The CDR3 sequence is 15 residues long. In DNA form, the CDR3 reads TGTGCCAGCAGCCTAGGGGACAGGGGGCTATTACCCCTCCACTTT. Translation: CASSLGDRGLLPLHF.

This clone was recorded only once. The chain employs TRBV19 and TRBJ2-3; possible D gene TRBD2, 6 bases. From germline, CDR1 is LNHDA and CDR2 SQIVND (reference sequence). This CDR3 is 13 amino acids long. Trimming left V 7 bases short and J 2 bases short, with 10 bases between. The CDR3: CASMGGTTDTQYF. DNA of the CDR3: TGTGCCAGTATGGGCGGGACCACAGATACGCAGTATTTT. Full variable domain (remainder filled in from reference TRBV19 and TRBJ2-3): DGGITQSPKYLFRKEGQNVTLSCEQNLNHDAMYWYRQDPGQGLRLIYYSQIVNDFQKGDIAEGYSVSREKKESFPLTVTSAQKNPTAFYLCASMGGTTDTQYFGPGTRLTVL.

The V gene is TRBV7-9, the J gene TRBJ2-1; TRBD2 agrees at 7 bases. Trimming at V came to 5 bases and at J to 7 bases, leaving 11 bases not matched to a gene. This CDR3 region has 15 residues. CDR1 and CDR2 from the germline V gene are SEHNR and FQNEAQ (reference sequence). CDR3 coding DNA: TGTGCCAGCAGCATTCGGGGGGTAGTTGTGAATGAGCAGTTCTTC. Encoded protein: CASSIRGVVVNEQFF.

This chain uses TRBV18 with TRBJ2-2; maybe TRBD1 (6 bases). Trimming took 1 base from V and 4 from J, leaving 13 bases between them. The CDR3 totals 16 residues. In germline, CDR1 is KGHSH, CDR2 LQKENI. The DNA for the CDR3 is TGTGCCAGCTCACCACGGCCAGGGGCAGGCACCGGGGAGCTGTTTTTT. The encoded protein is CASSPRPGAGTGELFF. The complete variable domain, with remaining parts taken from reference TRBV18 and TRBJ2-2, reads NAGVMQNPRHLVRRRGQEARLRCSPMKGHSHVYWYRQLPEEGLKFMVYLQKENIIDESGMPKERFSAEFPKEGPSILRIQQVVRGDSAAYFCASSPRPGAGTGELFFGEGSRLTVL.

This clone was observed a single time. The V call is TRBV5-4, the J call TRBJ2-5; TRBD1 matches 10 bases. The V gene end was trimmed by 5 bases and the J gene end by 4 bases; junction bases not matched to a gene: 8. CDR3 length: 15 amino acids. Per germline, CDR1 SGHNT and CDR2 YYREEE (reference sequence). CDR3 in amino acids: CASRRDRGLGETQYF. CDR3 DNA: TGTGCCAGCAGACGGGACAGGGGTTTAGGAGAGACCCAGTACTTC.

The rearrangement joins TRBV15 to TRBJ2-4; D is perhaps TRBD2 (5 bases). V lost 0 bases and J 6 bases, leaving 18 bases between the germline ends. From germline, CDR1 is LNHNV and CDR2 YYDKDF (reference sequence). The CDR3 is made up of 17 amino acids. CDR3 sequence (DNA): TGTGCCACCAGCAGAGATAAGGAAAGGTCACGGGGAAACATTCAGTACTTC. This translates into CATSRDKERSRGNIQYF.

The rearrangement links TRBV9 to TRBJ2-2; D is unclear. CDR3 length: 15 amino acids. Germline CDR1 is SGDLS and CDR2 is YYNGEE. V was clipped by 4 bases and J by 2 bases, with 12 bases between them. The CDR3 protein is CASSPRVLNTGELFF. CDR3 nucleotides: TGTGCCAGCAGCCCCCGAGTCCTAAACACCGGGGAGCTGTTTTTT.

The chain links TRBV27 to TRBJ2-3; D unresolved. Germline lookup yields CDR1 MNHEY and CDR2 SMNVEV (reference sequence). With 5 bases removed from V and 7 bases from J, the gap between germline ends came to 19 bases. The CDR3 is 15 amino acids. In DNA form, the CDR3 reads TGTGCCAGCAGTCCCCCGGGTGTCCGAACATATACGCAGTATTTT. Translating gives CASSPPGVRTYTQYF.

Only one count was recorded for this clone. The V gene is TRBV10-1, the J gene TRBJ2-2, with 11 nucleotides matching TRBD2. This CDR3 contains 14 residues. Germline lookup yields CDR1 WNHNN and CDR2 SYGVQD (reference sequence). J was trimmed by 4 bases and V by 7 bases; bases with no gene match: 2. The CDR3 bases are TGCGCCAGCACTGGGACTAGCGGCACCGGGGAGCTGTTTTTT. Its protein is CASTGTSGTGELFF.

The chain combines TRBV28 with TRBJ2-5; no clear D gene. Germline V lookup: CDR1 MDHEN, CDR2 SYDVKM. Trimming stripped 6 bases from V and 2 bases from J, with 13 bases between. The CDR3 totals 14 residues. The CDR3 reads CASRAASLQETQYF. The CDR3 region has the DNA TGTGCCAGCAGGGCGGCAAGCTTACAAGAGACCCAGTACTTC.

The rearrangement joins TRBV21-1 to TRBJ1-5; the table names TRBD1, a call not compared with the DNA. TRBV21-1 is noted as a pseudogene. The CDR3 contains 14 residues. The CDR3 sequence: CASSKGQGNQPQHF. The CDR3 DNA follows: TGTGCCAGCAGCAAAGGACAGGGCAATCAGCCCCAGCATTTT.

This clone was picked up a small number of times. The gene calls are TRBV11-2 and TRBJ2-1; a weak D match, TRBD1 (6 bases). The CDR3 is 15 residues long. V dropped 1 base and J dropped 8 bases, with 15 bases sitting between them. Per the germline V gene, CDR1 is SGHAT and CDR2 is FQNNGV. This chain's CDR3 is CASSLGYREIDEQFF. CDR3 coding DNA: TGTGCCAGCAGCTTAGGTTACAGGGAGATTGATGAGCAGTTCTTC.

V gene TRBV2 combines with J gene TRBJ1-5; D might be TRBD1 (6 bases). Per the germline V gene, CDR1 is SNHLY and CDR2 is FYNNEI. Trimming stripped 6 bases from V and 1 base from J, with 10 bases between. The length of the CDR3 is 14 residues. CDR3 sequence reads: CASSKGQSNQPQHF. DNA for the CDR3: TGTGCCAGCAGCAAAGGACAGAGCAATCAGCCCCAGCATTTT. Filled out from reference TRBV2 and TRBJ1-5, the complete variable domain reads EPEVTQTPSHQVTQMGQEVILRCVPISNHLYFYWYRQILGQKVEFLVSFYNNEISEKSEIFDDQFSVERPDGSNFTLKIRSTKLEDSAMYFCASSKGQSNQPQHFGDGTRLSIL.

CDR3: CASSLTSTDTQYF. For the CDR3, the DNA is TGCGCCAGCAGCTTGACTAGCACAGATACGCAGTATTTT. The rearrangement joins TRBV5-1 to TRBJ2-3; D is unresolved. The germline V gene encodes CDR1 SGHRS and CDR2 YFSETQ. Trimming removed 1 base at V and 0 bases at J, with 3 bases between. CDR3 size: 13 residues.

Written as DNA, the CDR3 is TGTGCCAGCAGTGAAGGGCCCCTCTCCTACGAGCAGTACTTC. Residues: CASSEGPLSYEQYF. V gene TRBV6-1 combines with J gene TRBJ2-7; D call uncertain. Trimming cost V 1 base and J 0 bases, with 7 bases left between them. The V gene's germline CDR1 is MNHNS and CDR2 SASEGT. This CDR3 has 14 amino acids.

The rearrangement joins TRBV7-2 to TRBJ1-2, with D perhaps matching TRBD1 (5 bases). This CDR3 has 14 amino acids. Trimming left V 1 base short and J 2 bases short, with 8 bases between. Germline-derived CDR1 and CDR2 are SGHTA and FQGNSA. CDR3 residues: CASSLEGENYGYTF. The CDR3 bases are TGTGCCAGCAGCTTAGAAGGGGAAAACTATGGCTACACCTTC.